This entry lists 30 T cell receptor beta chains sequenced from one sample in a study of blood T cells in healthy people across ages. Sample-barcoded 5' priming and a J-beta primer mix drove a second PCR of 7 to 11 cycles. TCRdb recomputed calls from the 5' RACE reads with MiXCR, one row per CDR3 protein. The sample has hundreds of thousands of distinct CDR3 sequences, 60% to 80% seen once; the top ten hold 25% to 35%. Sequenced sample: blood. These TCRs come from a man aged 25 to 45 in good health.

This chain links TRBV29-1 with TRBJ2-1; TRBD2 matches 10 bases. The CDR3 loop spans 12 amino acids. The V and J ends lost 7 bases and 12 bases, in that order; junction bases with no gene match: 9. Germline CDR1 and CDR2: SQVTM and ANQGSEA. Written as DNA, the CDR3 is TGCAGCGGCACTAGCGGGGAAGGGGGGCAGTTCTTC. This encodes CSGTSGEGGQFF.

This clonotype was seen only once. CDR3 coding DNA: TGCAGTGCTAGAGATAGCGCCAGCAGGGCATCCGGGGCCAACGTCCTGACTTTC. It is translated as CSARDSASRASGANVLTF. The chain joins TRBV20-1 to TRBJ2-6, with D perhaps matching TRBD1 or TRBD2 (5 bases each). Per germline, CDR1 DFQATT and CDR2 SNEGSKA (reference sequence). The CDR3 is made up of 18 amino acids. Trimming left V 0 bases short and J 4 bases short, with 19 bases between.

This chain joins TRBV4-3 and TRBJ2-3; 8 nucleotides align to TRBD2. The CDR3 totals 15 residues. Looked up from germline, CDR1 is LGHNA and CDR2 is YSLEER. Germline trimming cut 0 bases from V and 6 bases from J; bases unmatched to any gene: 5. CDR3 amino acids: CASSQEGLAFDTQYF. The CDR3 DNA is TGCGCCAGCAGCCAAGAAGGACTAGCTTTTGATACGCAGTATTTT.

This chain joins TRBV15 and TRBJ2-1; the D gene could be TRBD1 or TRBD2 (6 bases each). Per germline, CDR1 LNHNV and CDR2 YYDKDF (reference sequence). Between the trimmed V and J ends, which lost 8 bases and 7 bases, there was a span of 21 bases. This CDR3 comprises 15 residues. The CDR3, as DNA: TGTGCCACCCGATTCTCCGCGGGGACAAGTAATGAGCAGTTCTTC. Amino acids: CATRFSAGTSNEQFF.

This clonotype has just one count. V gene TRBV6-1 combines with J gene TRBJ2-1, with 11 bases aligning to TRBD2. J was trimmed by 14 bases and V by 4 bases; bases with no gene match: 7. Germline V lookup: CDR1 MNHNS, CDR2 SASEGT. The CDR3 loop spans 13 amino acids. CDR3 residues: CASSGLAGKSEFF. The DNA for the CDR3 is TGTGCCAGCAGTGGACTAGCGGGGAAATCTGAGTTCTTC.

The CDR3 DNA sequence: TGTGCCAGCATCCCGGGGGGGGCAGCTGGGGCCAACGTCCTGACTTTC. Translation: CASIPGGAAGANVLTF. The chain joins TRBV2 to TRBJ2-6; 8 positions match TRBD2. J was trimmed by 2 bases and V by 7 bases; bases with no gene match: 7. CDR1 is SNHLY, CDR2 FYNNEI, per germline. The CDR3 contains 16 residues.

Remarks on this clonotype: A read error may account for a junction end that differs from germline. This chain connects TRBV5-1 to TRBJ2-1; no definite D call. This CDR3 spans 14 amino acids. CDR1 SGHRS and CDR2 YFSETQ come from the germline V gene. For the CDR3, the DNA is TGCGCCGGCAGCTTGGTAGACTCCTTTAATGAGCAGTTCTTC. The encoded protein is CAGSLVDSFNEQFF.

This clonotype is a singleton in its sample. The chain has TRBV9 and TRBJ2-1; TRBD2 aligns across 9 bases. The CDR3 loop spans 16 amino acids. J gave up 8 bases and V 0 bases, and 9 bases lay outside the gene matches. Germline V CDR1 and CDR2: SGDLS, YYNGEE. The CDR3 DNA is TGTGCCAGCAGCGTAGCTACGGGACTAGCATTCGATGAGCAGTTCTTC. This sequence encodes CASSVATGLAFDEQFF.

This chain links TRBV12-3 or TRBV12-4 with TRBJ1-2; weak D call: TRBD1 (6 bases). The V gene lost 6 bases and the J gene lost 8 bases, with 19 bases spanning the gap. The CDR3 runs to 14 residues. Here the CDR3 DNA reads TGTGCCAGCAGGGCGGGGCGGGGACAATACGGCTACACCTTC. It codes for CASRAGRGQYGYTF.

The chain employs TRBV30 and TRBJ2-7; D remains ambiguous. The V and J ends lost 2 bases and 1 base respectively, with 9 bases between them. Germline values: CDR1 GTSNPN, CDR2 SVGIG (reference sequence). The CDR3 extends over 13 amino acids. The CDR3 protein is CAWSYDKSYEQYF. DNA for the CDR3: TGTGCCTGGAGTTACGACAAATCCTACGAGCAGTACTTC.

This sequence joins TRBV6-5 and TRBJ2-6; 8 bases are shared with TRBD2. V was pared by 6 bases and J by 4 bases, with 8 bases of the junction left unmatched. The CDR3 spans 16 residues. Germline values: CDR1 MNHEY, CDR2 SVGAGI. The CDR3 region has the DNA TGTGCCAGCAGACGTACTAGCGGTTACGGGGCCAACGTCCTGACTTTC. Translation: CASRRTSGYGANVLTF.

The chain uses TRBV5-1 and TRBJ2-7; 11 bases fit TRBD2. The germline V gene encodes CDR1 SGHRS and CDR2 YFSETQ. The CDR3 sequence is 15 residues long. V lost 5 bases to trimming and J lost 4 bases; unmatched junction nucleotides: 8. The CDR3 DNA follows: TGCGCCAGCAGTTTCTCCGGGACTAGCGGATACGAGCAGTACTTC. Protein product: CASSFSGTSGYEQYF.

CDR3 DNA: TGTGCCAGCAGCTCCACGCATACGCAGTATTTT. The encoded protein is CASSSTHTQYF. The rearrangement joins TRBV27 to TRBJ2-3; D gene uncertain. Deletions cut 6 bases from V and 7 bases from J, with 8 bases between. CDR1 and CDR2 (germline): MNHEY, SMNVEV (reference sequence). The CDR3 spans 11 residues.

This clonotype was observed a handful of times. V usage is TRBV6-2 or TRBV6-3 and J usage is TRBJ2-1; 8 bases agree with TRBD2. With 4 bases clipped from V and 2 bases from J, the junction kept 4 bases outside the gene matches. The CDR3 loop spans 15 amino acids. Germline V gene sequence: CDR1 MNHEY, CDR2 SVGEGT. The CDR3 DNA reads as TGTGCCAGCAGTTCCGGGGGGGGGACCTACAATGAGCAGTTCTTC. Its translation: CASSSGGGTYNEQFF.

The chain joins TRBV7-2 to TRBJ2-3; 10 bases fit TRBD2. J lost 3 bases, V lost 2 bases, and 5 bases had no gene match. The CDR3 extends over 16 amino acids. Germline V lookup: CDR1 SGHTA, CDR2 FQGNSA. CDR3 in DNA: TGTGCCAGCAGCTTACTCGCTAGCGGGGGTACAGATACGCAGTATTTT. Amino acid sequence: CASSLLASGGTDTQYF.

CDR3 DNA: TGTGCCAGCAGTTTGGTCACTATAGCGGGGTCTCCGGGGGAGCAGTACTTC. It codes for CASSLVTIAGSPGEQYF. This sequence joins TRBV27 and TRBJ2-5, with 8 nucleotides matching TRBD2. CDR3 length: 17 amino acids. J lost 11 bases, V lost 3 bases, and 20 bases had no gene match. CDR1 is MNHEY, CDR2 SMNVEV, per germline (reference sequence).

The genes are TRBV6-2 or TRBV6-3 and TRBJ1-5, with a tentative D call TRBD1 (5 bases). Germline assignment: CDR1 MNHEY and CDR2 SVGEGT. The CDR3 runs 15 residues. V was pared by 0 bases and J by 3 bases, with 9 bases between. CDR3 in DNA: TGTGCCAGCAGTTACTCACTCAGGGCCAATCAGCCCCAGCATTTT. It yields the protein CASSYSLRANQPQHF.

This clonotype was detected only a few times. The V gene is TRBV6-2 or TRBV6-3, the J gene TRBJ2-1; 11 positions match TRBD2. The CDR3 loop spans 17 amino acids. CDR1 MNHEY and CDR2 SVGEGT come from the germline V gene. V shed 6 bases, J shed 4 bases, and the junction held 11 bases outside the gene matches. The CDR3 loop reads CASSLTTGLAAYNEQFF. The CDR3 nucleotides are TGTGCCAGCAGCCTAACTACGGGACTAGCGGCTTACAATGAGCAGTTCTTC.

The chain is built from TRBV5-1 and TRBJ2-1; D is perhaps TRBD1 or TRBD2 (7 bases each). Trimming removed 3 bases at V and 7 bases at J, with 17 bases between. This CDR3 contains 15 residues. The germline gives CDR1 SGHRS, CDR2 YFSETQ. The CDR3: CASSWGRGLENEQFF. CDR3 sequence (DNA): TGCGCCAGCAGCTGGGGGAGGGGGCTAGAAAATGAGCAGTTCTTC.

CDR3: CASSASGQARDTQYF. The CDR3 coding sequence is TGTGCCAGCAGTGCGTCGGGACAGGCTCGGGATACGCAGTATTTT. The chain joins TRBV2 to TRBJ2-3, with 8 bases that match TRBD1. In germline, CDR1 is SNHLY, CDR2 FYNNEI. This CDR3 is 15 amino acids long. The ends lost 4 bases at V and 6 bases at J; junction bases unmatched: 9. Supplemented by reference TRBV2 and TRBJ2-3, the full variable domain reads EPEVTQTPSHQVTQMGQEVILRCVPISNHLYFYWYRQILGQKVEFLVSFYNNEISEKSEIFDDQFSVERPDGSNFTLKIRSTKLEDSAMYFCASSASGQARDTQYFGPGTRLTVL.

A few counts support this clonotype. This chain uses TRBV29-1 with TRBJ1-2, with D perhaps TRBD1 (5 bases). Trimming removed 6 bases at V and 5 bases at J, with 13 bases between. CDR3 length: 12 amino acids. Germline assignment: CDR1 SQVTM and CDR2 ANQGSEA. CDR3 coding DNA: TGCAGCGTCCGCGGGGGGTTATATGGCTACACCTTC. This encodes CSVRGGLYGYTF. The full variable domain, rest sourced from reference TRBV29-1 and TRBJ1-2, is SAVISQKPSRDICQRGTSLTIQCQVDSQVTMMFWYRQQPGQSLTLIATANQGSEATYESGFVIDKFPISRPNLTFSTLTVSNMSPEDSSIYLCSVRGGLYGYTFGSGTRLTVV.

The CDR3 reads CASSLAGLAGSYEQYF. Written as DNA, the CDR3 is TGTGCCAGCAGCTTAGCTGGCCTAGCGGGGTCCTACGAGCAGTACTTC. The rearrangement links TRBV7-8 to TRBJ2-7; TRBD2 aligns across 9 bases. The trim removed 0 bases at V and 1 base at J, leaving 4 bases unmatched. CDR1 is SGHVS, CDR2 FQNEAQ, per germline. The CDR3 has 16 residues.

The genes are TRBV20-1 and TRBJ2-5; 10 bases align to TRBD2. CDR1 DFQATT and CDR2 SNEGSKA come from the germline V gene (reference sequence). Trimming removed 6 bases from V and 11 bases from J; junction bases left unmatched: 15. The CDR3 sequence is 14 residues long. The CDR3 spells CSARGASGGYEQYF. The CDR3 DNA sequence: TGCAGTGCCCGAGGTGCTAGCGGGGGATATGAGCAGTACTTC.

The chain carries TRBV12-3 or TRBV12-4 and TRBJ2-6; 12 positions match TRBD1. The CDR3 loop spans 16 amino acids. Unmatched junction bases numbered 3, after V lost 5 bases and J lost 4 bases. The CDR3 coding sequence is TGTGCCAGCAGTCGGGACAGGGGGCCCGGGGCCAACGTCCTGACTTTC. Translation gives CASSRDRGPGANVLTF.

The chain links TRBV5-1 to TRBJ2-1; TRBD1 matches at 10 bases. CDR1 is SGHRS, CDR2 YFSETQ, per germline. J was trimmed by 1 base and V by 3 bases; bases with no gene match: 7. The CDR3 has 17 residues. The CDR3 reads CASSSDPGQGSYNEQFF. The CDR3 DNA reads TGCGCCAGCAGCTCTGACCCGGGACAGGGGTCCTACAATGAGCAGTTCTTC.

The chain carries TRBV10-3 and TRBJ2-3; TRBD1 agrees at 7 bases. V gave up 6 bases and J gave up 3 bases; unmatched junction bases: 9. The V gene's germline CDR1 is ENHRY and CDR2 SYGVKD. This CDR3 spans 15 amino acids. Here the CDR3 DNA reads TGTGCCATCAGAAACGGCCGACAGGGAACAGATACGCAGTATTTT. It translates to CAIRNGRQGTDTQYF.

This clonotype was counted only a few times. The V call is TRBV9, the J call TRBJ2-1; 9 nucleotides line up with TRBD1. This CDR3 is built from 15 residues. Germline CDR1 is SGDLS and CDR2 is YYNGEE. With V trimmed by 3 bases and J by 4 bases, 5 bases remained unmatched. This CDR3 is CASSGPGQGYNEQFF. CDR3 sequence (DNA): TGTGCCAGCAGCGGGCCGGGACAGGGATACAATGAGCAGTTCTTC.

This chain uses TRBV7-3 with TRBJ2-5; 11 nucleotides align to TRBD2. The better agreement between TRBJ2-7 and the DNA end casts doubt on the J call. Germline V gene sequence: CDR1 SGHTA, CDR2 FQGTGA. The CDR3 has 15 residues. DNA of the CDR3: TGTGCCAGCAGCTTGACTAGCGGGGTCCAGGACGAGCAGTACTTC. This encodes CASSLTSGVQDEQYF.

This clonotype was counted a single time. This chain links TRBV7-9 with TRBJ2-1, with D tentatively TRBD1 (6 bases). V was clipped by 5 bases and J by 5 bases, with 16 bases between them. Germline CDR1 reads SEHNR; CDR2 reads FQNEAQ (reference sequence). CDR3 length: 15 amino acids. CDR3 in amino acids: CASSRVAGANNEQFF. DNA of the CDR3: TGTGCCAGCAGCCGGGTAGCAGGGGCTAACAATGAGCAGTTCTTC.

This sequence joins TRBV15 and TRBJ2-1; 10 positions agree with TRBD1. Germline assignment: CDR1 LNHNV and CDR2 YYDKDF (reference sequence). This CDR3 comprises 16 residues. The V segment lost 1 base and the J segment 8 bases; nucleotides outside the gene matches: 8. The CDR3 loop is CATSRVGTGDLDEQFF. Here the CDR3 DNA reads TGTGCCACCAGCAGAGTTGGGACAGGGGATCTCGATGAGCAGTTCTTC.